This is a list of T cell receptor beta chains from one sample in a study of blood T cell repertoires in COVID-19. Sequencing was performed with immunoSEQ multiplex PCR; in TCRdb, only in-frame clones are kept and a portion is missing. The repertoire holds around 170,000 clones, with 80% to 90% as singletons. What was sequenced was peripheral blood. These receptors all come from a man aged 55 to 69 with acute or convalescent COVID-19. The CDR3 runs from the conserved cysteine through the conserved F or W. A D gene is named only where the DNA matches it firmly. Clone size is stated in some rows and not others, as once, few, many or a class when expanded.

-	TRBV6-2/TRBV6-3	TRBJ1-2	-	TGTGCCAGCAGTCCCTTAAGAGGGGGTGGCTACACCTTC	CASSPLRGGGYTF
-	TRBV5-6	TRBJ1-1	TRBD1	TGTGCCAGCAGCTTTACAGGGGTTTGGACTGAAGCTTTCTTT	CASSFTGVWTEAFF
-	TRBV5-4	TRBJ1-1	TRBD1	TGTGCCAGCAGCCGGGACAGGGGGCTCGTGGACACTGAAGCTTTCTTT	CASSRDRGLVDTEAFF
-	TRBV6-5	TRBJ1-5	-	TGTGCCAGCAGAGATCAAGAGAGGAGCAATCAGCCCCAGCATTTT	CASRDQERSNQPQHF
-	TRBV9	TRBJ1-6	TRBD1	TGTGCCAGCAGCGTAGGCCCCAGACAGGGGGGCAATTCACCCCTCCACTTT	CASSVGPRQGGNSPLHF
few	TRBV5-4	TRBJ2-7	-	TGTGCCAGCAGCTTGGTGGGGACAAGCTCCTACGAGCAGTACTTC	CASSLVGTSSYEQYF
-	TRBV5-1	TRBJ2-3	TRBD2	TGCGCCAGCAGCTTGCTGCCTAGCGGAAACACAGATACGCAGTATTTT	CASSLLPSGNTDTQYF
-	TRBV10-3	TRBJ1-2	-	TGTGCCATCAGTGCAGTTACAGGGTTTGGCTACACCTTC	CAISAVTGFGYTF
-	TRBV5-4	TRBJ1-1	-	TGTGCCAGCAGCTTGGGTACCGGGGGGAACACTGAAGCTTTCTTT	CASSLGTGGNTEAFF
-	TRBV3-1/TRBV3-2	TRBJ1-1	-	TGTGCCAGCAGCCAGGCCGACAGGAGGACTGAAGCTTTCTTT	CASSQADRRTEAFF
-	TRBV10-3	TRBJ2-1	TRBD2	TGTGCCATCAGGGCAAGGACTAGCGGGGGAGATACCGAGCAGTTCTTC	CAIRARTSGGDTEQFF
-	TRBV21-1	TRBJ2-1	-	TGTGCCAGCAGCCAAAGGGACAGGAGCAACAATGAGCAGTTCTTC	CASSQRDRSNNEQFF
-	TRBV12-5	TRBJ2-1	TRBD1	TGTGCTAGTGGCCTTACAGGGGGCTCCTACAATGAGCAGTTCTTC	CASGLTGGSYNEQFF
-	TRBV4-3	TRBJ1-4	-	TGCGCCAGCAGCCAAGTAATCCGGGCAACTAATGAAAAACTGTTTTTT	CASSQVIRATNEKLFF
-	TRBV29-1	TRBJ1-2	TRBD1	TGCAGCATCCGGGACAGGGGGCCCCCTTCTAACTATGGCTACACCTTC	CSIRDRGPPSNYGYTF
-	TRBV19	TRBJ1-1	-	TGTGCCAGTAGTATAGAGGCAGGGGCCTCCTCAGAAGCTTTCTTT	CASSIEAGASSEAFF
once	TRBV6-5	TRBJ1-2	-	TGTGCCACCCGACAGACTTCCGCAGGCTACACCTTC	CATRQTSAGYTF
once	TRBV25-1	TRBJ1-1	-	TGTGCCAGCAGTGAATACGGGGTTCAGAACACTGAAGCTTTCTTT	CASSEYGVQNTEAFF
once	TRBV12-3/TRBV12-4	TRBJ1-2	-	TGTGCCAGCAGTTTATACAGGGTCTATGGCTACACCTTC	CASSLYRVYGYTF
-	TRBV27	TRBJ2-1	-	TGTGCCAGCAGTTTATCCCTACTGTACAATGAGCAGTTCTTC	CASSLSLLYNEQFF
-	TRBV5-4	TRBJ2-5	TRBD1	TGTGCCAGCAGCTTGCGAGGACAGGGGAGGAAGACCCAGTACTTC	CASSLRGQGRKTQYF
-	TRBV7-3	TRBJ2-3	-	TGTGCCAGCAGCACAAACCCCCCAGATACGCAGTATTTT	CASSTNPPDTQYF
-	TRBV19	TRBJ2-3	-	TGTGCCAGTAGTAGCCACCCCCTGAGGGATACGCAGTATTTT	CASSSHPLRDTQYF
-	TRBV4-1	TRBJ1-6	TRBD1	TGCGCCAGCAGCCAAACCGGGACAGGGAATTCACCCCTCCACTTT	CASSQTGTGNSPLHF
-	TRBV5-6	TRBJ1-6	-	TGTGCCAGCAGCTTGGCTCCAGGGGATGATTCACCCCTCCACTTT	CASSLAPGDDSPLHF
-	TRBV11-2	TRBJ2-7	-	TGTGCCAGTCTTGACGAGAGGGCTGCCTACGAGCAGTACTTC	CASLDERAAYEQYF
-	TRBV5-6	TRBJ1-5	TRBD1	TGTGCCAGCAGCCCAGCGGCCGACAGGGTGGGAAATCAGCCCCAGCATTTT	CASSPAADRVGNQPQHF
once	TRBV3-1/TRBV3-2	TRBJ1-5	-	TGTGCCAGCAGCTCTTCGGGACTAAATCAGCCCCAGCATTTT	CASSSSGLNQPQHF
-	TRBV7-8	TRBJ1-1	-	TGTGCCAGCAGCTCGGGGAGGGTAGCTTTCTTT	CASSSGRVAFF
-	TRBV10-2	TRBJ1-2	-	TGCGCCAGCAGTGATAACGCTCCCCAGCCGGGTGGCTACACCTTC	CASSDNAPQPGGYTF
-	TRBV9	TRBJ2-3	TRBD1	TGTGCCAGCAGCCGACAGGGGGCGGATACGCAGTATTTT	CASSRQGADTQYF
-	TRBV18	TRBJ2-3	TRBD2	TGTGCCAGCTCACCGGGAGGGCTAAGAGCAGATACGCAGTATTTT	CASSPGGLRADTQYF
once	TRBV5-5	TRBJ2-7	TRBD1	TGTGCCAGCAGTCGACAGGGAGCCTACGAGCAGTACTTC	CASSRQGAYEQYF
-	TRBV6-6	TRBJ2-7	-	TGTGCCAGCAGCCTGTTGGCTCTCGAGCAGTACTTC	CASSLLALEQYF
-	TRBV2	TRBJ1-5	-	TGTGCCAGCAGTGATTCGGGACATGGTCAGCCCCAGCATTTT	CASSDSGHGQPQHF
few	TRBV5-3	TRBJ2-7	TRBD1	TGTGCCAGAAGCTTGAAGGGACAGGGCTCCTACGAGCAGTACTTC	CARSLKGQGSYEQYF
-	TRBV3-1/TRBV3-2	TRBJ2-7	-	TGTGCCAGCAGCCGCGCGGAAGAGTTCCCCACGAACTACGAGCAGTACTTC	CASSRAEEFPTNYEQYF
-	TRBV3-1/TRBV3-2	TRBJ2-7	-	TGTGCCAGCAGCCTTCGTTACGGGGGGCTGGACGAGCAGTACTTC	CASSLRYGGLDEQYF
once	TRBV5-1	TRBJ1-6	-	TGCGCCAGCAGCTCGGGAGGGTTTCCTACACCCCTCCACTTT	CASSSGGFPTPLHF
-	TRBV7-9	TRBJ1-1	-	TGTGCCAGCGAACGGGGGACTGAAGCTTTCTTT	CASERGTEAFF
-	TRBV30	TRBJ1-5	-	TGTGCCTGGAGTTCAGGGGTTAGAGGACTGAATCAGCCCCAGCATTTT	CAWSSGVRGLNQPQHF
-	TRBV3-1/TRBV3-2	TRBJ1-2	TRBD1	TGTGCCAGCAGCGACCTCCGGGACAGAGACTATGGCTACACCTTC	CASSDLRDRDYGYTF
-	TRBV9	TRBJ1-1	-	TGTGCCAGCAGCGTTTCGTCCTTCCAGGGGCGGGGGACTGAAGCTTTCTTT	CASSVSSFQGRGTEAFF
-	TRBV4-3	TRBJ1-2	-	TGCGCCAGCAGCCAAGACAACAGGGTGTATGGCTACACCTTC	CASSQDNRVYGYTF
-	TRBV5-4	TRBJ2-3	TRBD2	TGTGCCAGCAGCTTGGAACTAGCGGGGGGGCTAGGTAGAGATACGCAGTATTTT	CASSLELAGGLGRDTQYF
-	TRBV5-1	TRBJ1-1	-	TGCGCCAGCAGTCAACTCACCGGGGGGAACACTGAAGCTTTCTTT	CASSQLTGGNTEAFF
-	TRBV6-6	TRBJ1-3	-	TGTGCCAGCAGTCGAACTACACGGACACCTGGAAACACCATATATTTT	CASSRTTRTPGNTIYF
-	TRBV5-1	TRBJ2-3	TRBD2	TGCGCCAGCAGCTTGGGAGCGGGGCAAACAGATACGCAGTATTTT	CASSLGAGQTDTQYF
-	TRBV24-1	TRBJ2-3	-	TGTGCCACCAGGTCGACAGACACAGATACGCAGTATTTT	CATRSTDTDTQYF
-	TRBV27	TRBJ1-4	-	TGTGCCAGCAGAGCCAGGGAAGCAACTAATGAAAAACTGTTTTTT	CASRAREATNEKLFF
-	TRBV19	TRBJ2-6	TRBD1	TGTGCCAGTAGTTCCGGGACAGGGGGCTCTGGGGCCAACGTCCTGACTTTC	CASSSGTGGSGANVLTF
-	TRBV27	TRBJ1-2	TRBD1	TGTGCCAGCAGAGGGACAGGGGAATTCGGCTACACCTTC	CASRGTGEFGYTF
-	TRBV11-2	TRBJ1-1	-	TGTGCCAGCAGAGAGCGACGGGGGGGAAGGATGAACACTGAAGCTTTCTTT	CASRERRGGRMNTEAFF
once	TRBV11-2	TRBJ2-3	TRBD2	TGTGCCAGCAGCTTTGGGGCGGGGGGCACAGATACGCAGTATTTT	CASSFGAGGTDTQYF
few	TRBV18	TRBJ2-7	TRBD1	TGTGCCAGCTCACCCACCGGGACAGCACTCGAGCAGTACTTC	CASSPTGTALEQYF
-	TRBV4-1	TRBJ2-7	-	TGCGCCAGCAGCCAAGGTGACAGTGACTACGAGCAGTACTTC	CASSQGDSDYEQYF
-	TRBV11-2	TRBJ2-3	-	TGTGCCAGCAGCTTAGGGCAGATCAACACAGATACGCAGTATTTT	CASSLGQINTDTQYF
-	TRBV27	TRBJ2-1	TRBD2	TGTGCCAGCAGTACGCAGACTAGCGGGGGGGCGAACTACAATGAGCAGTTCTTC	CASSTQTSGGANYNEQFF
-	TRBV5-4	TRBJ1-1	-	TGTGCCAGCAGCTATAGGGGAGGAAGCACTGAAGCTTTCTTT	CASSYRGGSTEAFF